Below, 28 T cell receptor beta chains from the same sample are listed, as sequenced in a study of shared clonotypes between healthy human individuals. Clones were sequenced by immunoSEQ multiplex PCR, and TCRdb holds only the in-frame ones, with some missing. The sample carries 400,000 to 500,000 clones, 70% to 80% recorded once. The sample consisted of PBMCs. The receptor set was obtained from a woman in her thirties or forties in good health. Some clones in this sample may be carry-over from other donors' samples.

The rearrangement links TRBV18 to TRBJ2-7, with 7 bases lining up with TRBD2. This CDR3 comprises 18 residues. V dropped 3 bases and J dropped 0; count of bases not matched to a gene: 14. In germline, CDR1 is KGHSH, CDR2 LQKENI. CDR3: CASSPFGDRDYHSYEQYF. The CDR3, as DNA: TGTGCCAGCTCACCGTTCGGTGACCGGGACTACCACTCCTACGAGCAGTACTTC. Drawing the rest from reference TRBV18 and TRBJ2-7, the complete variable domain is NAGVMQNPRHLVRRRGQEARLRCSPMKGHSHVYWYRQLPEEGLKFMVYLQKENIIDESGMPKERFSAEFPKEGPSILRIQQVVRGDSAAYFCASSPFGDRDYHSYEQYFGPGTRLTVT.

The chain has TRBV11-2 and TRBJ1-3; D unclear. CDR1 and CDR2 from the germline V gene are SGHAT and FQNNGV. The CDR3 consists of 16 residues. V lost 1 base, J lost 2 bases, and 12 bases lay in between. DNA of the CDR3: TGTGCCAGCAGCTTAGTTGCGACGGCACCTGGAAACACCATATATTTT. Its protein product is CASSLVATAPGNTIYF.

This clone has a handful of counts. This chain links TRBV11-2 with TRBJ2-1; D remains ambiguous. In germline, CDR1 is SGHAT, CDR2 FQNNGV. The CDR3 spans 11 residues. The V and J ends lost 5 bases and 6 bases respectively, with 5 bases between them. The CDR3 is CASSQINEQFF. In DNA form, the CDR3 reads TGTGCCAGCAGCCAAATCAATGAGCAGTTCTTC.

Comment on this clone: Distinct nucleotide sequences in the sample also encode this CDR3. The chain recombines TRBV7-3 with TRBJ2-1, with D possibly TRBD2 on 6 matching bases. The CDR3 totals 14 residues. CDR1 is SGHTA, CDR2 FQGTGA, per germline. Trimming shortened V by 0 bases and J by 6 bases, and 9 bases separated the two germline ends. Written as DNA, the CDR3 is TGTGCCAGCAGCTTAACCGGGAGCGGCAATGAGCAGTTCTTC. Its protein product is CASSLTGSGNEQFF.

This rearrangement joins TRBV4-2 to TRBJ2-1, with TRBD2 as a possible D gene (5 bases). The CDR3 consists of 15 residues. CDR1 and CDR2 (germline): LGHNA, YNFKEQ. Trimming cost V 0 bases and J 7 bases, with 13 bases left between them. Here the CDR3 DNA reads TGTGCCAGCAGCCAAGAGGGTGGGAGTAGGAATGAGCAGTTCTTC. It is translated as CASSQEGGSRNEQFF.

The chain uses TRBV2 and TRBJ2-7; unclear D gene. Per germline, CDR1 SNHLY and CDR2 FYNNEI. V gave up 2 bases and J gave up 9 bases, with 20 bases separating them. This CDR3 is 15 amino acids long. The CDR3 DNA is TGTGCCAGCAGTGAATCCCAGGATCCCCTTCGAGGGCAGTACTTC. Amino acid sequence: CASSESQDPLRGQYF.

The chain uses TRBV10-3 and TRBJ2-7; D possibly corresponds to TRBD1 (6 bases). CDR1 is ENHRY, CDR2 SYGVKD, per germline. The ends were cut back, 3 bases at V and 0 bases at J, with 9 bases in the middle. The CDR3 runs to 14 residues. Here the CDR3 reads CAISDSGDSYEQYF. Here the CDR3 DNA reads TGTGCCATCAGTGATTCAGGGGACTCCTACGAGCAGTACTTC.

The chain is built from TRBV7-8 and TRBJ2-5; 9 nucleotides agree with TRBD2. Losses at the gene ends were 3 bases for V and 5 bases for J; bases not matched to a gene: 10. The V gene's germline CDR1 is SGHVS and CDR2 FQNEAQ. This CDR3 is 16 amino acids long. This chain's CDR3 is CASSLTAGGVQETQYF. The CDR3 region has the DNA TGTGCCAGCAGCTTGACTGCGGGAGGGGTCCAGGAGACCCAGTACTTC.

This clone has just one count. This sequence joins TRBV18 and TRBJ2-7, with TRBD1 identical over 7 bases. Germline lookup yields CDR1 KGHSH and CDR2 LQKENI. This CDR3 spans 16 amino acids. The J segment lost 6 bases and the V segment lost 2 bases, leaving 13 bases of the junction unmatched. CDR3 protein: CASSPETGTEGLEQYF. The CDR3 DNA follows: TGTGCCAGCTCACCAGAGACCGGGACAGAAGGTCTCGAGCAGTACTTC.

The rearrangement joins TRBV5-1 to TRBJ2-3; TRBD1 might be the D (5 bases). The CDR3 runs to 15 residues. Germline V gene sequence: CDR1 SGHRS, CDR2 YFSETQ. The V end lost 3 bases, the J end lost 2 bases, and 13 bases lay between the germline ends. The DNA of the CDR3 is TGCGCCAGCAGCTCCACTGGACATCCCACAGATACGCAGTATTTT. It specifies CASSSTGHPTDTQYF.

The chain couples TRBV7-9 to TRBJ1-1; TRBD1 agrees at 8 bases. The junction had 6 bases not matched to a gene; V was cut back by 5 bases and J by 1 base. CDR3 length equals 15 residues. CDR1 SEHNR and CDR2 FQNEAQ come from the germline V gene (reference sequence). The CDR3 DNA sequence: TGTGCCAGCAGCCCGCCACAGGGGGGGAACACTGAAGCTTTCTTT. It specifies CASSPPQGGNTEAFF.

CDR3 protein: CASSFSTGRSTDTQYF. The CDR3 coding sequence is TGTGCCAGCAGCTTTAGTACAGGGCGGAGCACAGATACGCAGTATTTT. The chain couples TRBV11-1 to TRBJ2-3; a weak D match, TRBD1 (6 bases). V was cut by 3 bases and J by 0 bases, with 13 bases left in between. The germline CDR1 and CDR2 sequences are SGHAT and FQDESV (reference sequence). The CDR3 runs to 16 residues.

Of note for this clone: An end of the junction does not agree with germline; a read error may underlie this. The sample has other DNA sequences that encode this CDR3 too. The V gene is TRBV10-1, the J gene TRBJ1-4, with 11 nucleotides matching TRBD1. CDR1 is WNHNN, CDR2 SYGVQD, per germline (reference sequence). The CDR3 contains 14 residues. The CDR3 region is CASSGGTGGEKLFF. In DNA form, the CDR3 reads TGCGCCAGCAGTGGAGGGACAGGGGGTGAAAAACTGTTTTTC.

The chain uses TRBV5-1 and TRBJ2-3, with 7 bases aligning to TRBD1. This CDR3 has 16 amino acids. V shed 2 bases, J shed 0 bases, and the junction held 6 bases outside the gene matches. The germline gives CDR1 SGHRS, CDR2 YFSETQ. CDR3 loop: CASSFQGVTSTDTQYF. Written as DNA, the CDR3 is TGCGCCAGCAGCTTTCAGGGGGTAACTAGCACAGATACGCAGTATTTT.

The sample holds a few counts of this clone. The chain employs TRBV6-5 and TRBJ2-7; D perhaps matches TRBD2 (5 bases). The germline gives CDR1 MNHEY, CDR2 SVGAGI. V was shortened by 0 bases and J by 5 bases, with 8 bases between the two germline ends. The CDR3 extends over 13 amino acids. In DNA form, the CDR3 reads TGTGCCAGCAGTTACTCCGGGGTTAACGAGCAGTACTTC. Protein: CASSYSGVNEQYF.

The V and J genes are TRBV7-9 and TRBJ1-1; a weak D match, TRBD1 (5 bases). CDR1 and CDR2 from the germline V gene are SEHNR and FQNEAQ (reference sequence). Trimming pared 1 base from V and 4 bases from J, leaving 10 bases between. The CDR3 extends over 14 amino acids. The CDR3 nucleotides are TGTGCCAGCAGCTTAGGGACGGGGCGCACTGAAGCTTTCTTT. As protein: CASSLGTGRTEAFF.

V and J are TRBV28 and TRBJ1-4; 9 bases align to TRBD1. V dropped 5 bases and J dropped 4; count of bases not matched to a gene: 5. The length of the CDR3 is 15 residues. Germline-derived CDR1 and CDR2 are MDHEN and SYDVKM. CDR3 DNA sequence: TGTGCCAGCAGTCGAGGACAGGGGCGTAATGAAAAACTGTTTTTT. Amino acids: CASSRGQGRNEKLFF.

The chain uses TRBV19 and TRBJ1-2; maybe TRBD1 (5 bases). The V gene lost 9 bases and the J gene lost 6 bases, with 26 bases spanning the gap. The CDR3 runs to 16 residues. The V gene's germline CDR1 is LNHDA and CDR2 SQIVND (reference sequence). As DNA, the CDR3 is TGTGCCAGCTATACGGTCCGGACGAGGGGACGTGATGGCTACACCTTC. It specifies CASYTVRTRGRDGYTF.

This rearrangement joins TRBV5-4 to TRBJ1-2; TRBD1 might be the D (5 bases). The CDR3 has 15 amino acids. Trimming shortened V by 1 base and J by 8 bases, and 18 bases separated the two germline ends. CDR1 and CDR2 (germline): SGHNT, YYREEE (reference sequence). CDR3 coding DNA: TGTGCCAGCAGCTTGCGGGGGGAATGGCCCGTCGGCTACACCTTC. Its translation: CASSLRGEWPVGYTF.

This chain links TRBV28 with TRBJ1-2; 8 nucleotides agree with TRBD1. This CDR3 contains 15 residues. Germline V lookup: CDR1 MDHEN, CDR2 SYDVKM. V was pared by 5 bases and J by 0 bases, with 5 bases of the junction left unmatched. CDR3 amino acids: CASSTDRAANYGYTF. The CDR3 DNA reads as TGTGCCAGCAGTACGGACAGGGCGGCTAACTATGGCTACACCTTC.

The CDR3 loop reads CASSAGTYYGYTF. The DNA of the CDR3 is TGTGCCAGCAGCGCCGGGACCTATTATGGCTACACCTTC. The chain couples TRBV7-2 to TRBJ1-2; D may be TRBD1 (5 bases). The CDR3 has 13 amino acids. CDR1 is SGHTA, CDR2 FQGNSA, per germline. V lost 5 bases, J lost 5 bases, and 12 bases lay in between.

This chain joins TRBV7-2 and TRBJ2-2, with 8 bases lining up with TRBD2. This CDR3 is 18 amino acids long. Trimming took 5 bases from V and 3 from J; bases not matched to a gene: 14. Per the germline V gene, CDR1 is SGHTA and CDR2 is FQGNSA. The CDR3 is CASSPQPGLVPDTGELFF. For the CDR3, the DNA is TGTGCCAGCAGCCCCCAACCGGGACTAGTTCCTGACACCGGGGAGCTGTTTTTT.

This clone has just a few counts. CDR3 nucleotides: TGCGCCAGCAGCCCCACAGGGTTTGGCTACACCTTC. It yields the protein CASSPTGFGYTF. V usage is TRBV5-1 and J usage is TRBJ1-2; D perhaps matches TRBD1 (6 bases). The CDR3 length is 12 residues. The germline V and J ends were trimmed by 4 bases and 7 bases, with 11 bases remaining between them. Germline CDR1 SGHRS, CDR2 YFSETQ.

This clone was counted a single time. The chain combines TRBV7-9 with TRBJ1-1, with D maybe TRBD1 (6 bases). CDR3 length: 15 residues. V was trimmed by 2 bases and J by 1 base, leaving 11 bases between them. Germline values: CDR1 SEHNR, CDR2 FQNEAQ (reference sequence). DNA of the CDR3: TGTGCCAGCAGCTTATCCAGGGGAGGGAACACTGAAGCTTTCTTT. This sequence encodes CASSLSRGGNTEAFF. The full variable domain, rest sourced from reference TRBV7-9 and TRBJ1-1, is DTGVSQNPRHKITKRGQNVTFRCDPISEHNRLYWYRQTLGQGPEFLTYFQNEAQLEKSRLLSDRFSAERPKGSFSTLEIQRTEQGDSAMYLCASSLSRGGNTEAFFGQGTRLTVV.

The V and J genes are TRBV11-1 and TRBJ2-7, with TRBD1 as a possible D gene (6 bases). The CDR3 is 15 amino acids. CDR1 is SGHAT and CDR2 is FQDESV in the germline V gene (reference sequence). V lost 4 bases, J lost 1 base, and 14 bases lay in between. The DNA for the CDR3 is TGTGCCAGCAGCTCCAGGGGTGAGCGGTCCTACGAGCAGTACTTC. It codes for CASSSRGERSYEQYF.

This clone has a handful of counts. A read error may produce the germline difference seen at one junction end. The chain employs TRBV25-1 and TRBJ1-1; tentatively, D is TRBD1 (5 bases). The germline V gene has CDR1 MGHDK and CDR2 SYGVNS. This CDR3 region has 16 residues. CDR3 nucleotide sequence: TGTGCCAGCAGTGATCTTAAGCAGGGCCGGGGTGTTGAAGTTTTCTTT. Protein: CASSDLKQGRGVEVFF. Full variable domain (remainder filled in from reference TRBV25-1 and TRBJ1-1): EADIYQTPRYLVIGTGKKITLECSQTMGHDKMYWYQQDPGMELHLIHYSYGVNSTEKGDLSSESTVSRIRTEHFPLTLESARPSHTSQYLCASSDLKQGRGVEVFFGQGTRLTVV.

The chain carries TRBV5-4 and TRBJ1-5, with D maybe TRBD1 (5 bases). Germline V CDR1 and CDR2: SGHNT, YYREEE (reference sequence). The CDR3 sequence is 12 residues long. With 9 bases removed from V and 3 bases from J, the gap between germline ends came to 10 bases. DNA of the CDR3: TGTGCCACCGGCAGGGACAATCAGCCCCAGCATTTT. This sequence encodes CATGRDNQPQHF. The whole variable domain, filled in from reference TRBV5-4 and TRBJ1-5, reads ETGVTQSPTHLIKTRGQQVTLRCSSQSGHNTVSWYQQALGQGPQFIFQYYREEENGRGNFPPRFSGLQFPNYSSELNVNALELDDSALYLCATGRDNQPQHFGDGTRLSIL.

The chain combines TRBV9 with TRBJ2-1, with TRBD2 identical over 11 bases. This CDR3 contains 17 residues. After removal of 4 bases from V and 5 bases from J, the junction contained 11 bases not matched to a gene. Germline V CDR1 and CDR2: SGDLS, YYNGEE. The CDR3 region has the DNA TGTGCCAGCAGCAAGACATCCGGGACTAGCGGACACAATGAGCAGTTCTTC. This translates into CASSKTSGTSGHNEQFF.